Reported below is one T cell receptor (beta chain). Using immunoSEQ multiplex PCR, the repertoire was profiled, and TCRdb retains in-frame clones only, with some absent. Seen here are around 34,000 clones, about 90% observed once, and the top ten hold about 5%. The sample comes from a study of T cell changes during pregnancy in multiple sclerosis. The CDR3 extends over 11 amino acids. V lost 0 bases and J 13 bases, leaving 7 bases between the germline ends. CDR1 and CDR2 (germline): SEHNR, FQNEAQ (reference sequence). This sequence was found in a female donor with multiple sclerosis, enrolled in a pregnancy study. Source: CD8+ T cells from peripheral blood mononuclear cells, taken after pregnancy. This chain connects TRBV7-9 to TRBJ2-1; D not certain. The CDR3 reads CASSLAGAQFF. CDR3 nucleotide sequence: TGTGCCAGCAGCTTAGCAGGAGCCCAGTTCTTC. The full variable domain, in which reference TRBV7-9 and TRBJ2-1 provide the parts outside the CDR3, is DTGVSQNPRHKITKRGQNVTFRCDPISEHNRLYWYRQTLGQGPEFLTYFQNEAQLEKSRLLSDRFSAERPKGSFSTLEIQRTEQGDSAMYLCASSLAGAQFFGPGTRLTVL.